A single sample is the source of the 10 T cell receptor beta chains below, sequenced in a study of PD-L1 blockade in urothelial cancer (dated by TCRdb to about 2017). Library creation used the immunoSEQ multiplex PCR assay. This immuneACCESS table, as held by TCRdb, lists in-frame sequences with V and J called but not all clones. Of the missing ones, under half trace to an unresolved V gene in checked studies; the others have no known cause. The sample table holds some 110,000 clones, of which about 91% were seen once. Around 4% of the sample is in the top ten clones. What the time point label conveys for this sample: peripheral blood 6 weeks after treatment start. The material was PBMCs, obtained around atezolizumab (anti-PD-L1) treatment. The receptors were sampled from a man aged 55 to 70 with urothelial cancer.

This clone was counted a single time. This chain connects TRBV5-8 to TRBJ2-5; 7 bases align to TRBD1. V gave up 5 bases and J gave up 2 bases; unmatched junction bases: 6. The CDR3 runs 14 residues. In germline, CDR1 is SGHTS, CDR2 YDEGEE. CDR3 sequence (DNA): TGTGCCAGCAGGAGGACAGGTAGACAAGAGACCCAGTACTTC. It translates to CASRRTGRQETQYF.

The CDR3 coding sequence is TGTGCCAGCAGCCCACAGGGGGTAGGCTCCTACAATGAGCAGTTCTTC. Protein product: CASSPQGVGSYNEQFF. The chain recombines TRBV7-6 with TRBJ2-1, with 8 bases matching TRBD1. Germline CDR1 SGHVS, CDR2 FNYEAQ. Trimming at V came to 5 bases and at J to 0 bases, leaving 6 bases not matched to a gene. This CDR3 is 16 amino acids long.

The rearrangement links TRBV4-1 to TRBJ1-1; D remains unclear. Per the germline V gene, CDR1 is MGHRA and CDR2 is YSYEKL. The CDR3 covers 16 residues. V dropped 3 bases and J dropped 6 bases, with 20 bases sitting between them. The CDR3 DNA follows: TGCGCCAGCAGCCATGTAGGTCGTGAGGCGATTGCTGAAGCTTTCTTT. Protein product: CASSHVGREAIAEAFF.

The V gene is TRBV5-4, the J gene TRBJ1-4, with D possibly TRBD1 on 5 matching bases. Germline V CDR1 and CDR2: SGHNT, YYREEE (reference sequence). CDR3 size: 13 residues. Trimming took off 4 bases at V and 7 bases at J, with 11 bases between the two ends. The CDR3 DNA reads TGTGCCAGCAGCGGGGCCGGGTTTGAAAAACTGTTTTTT. It is translated as CASSGAGFEKLFF.

The rearrangement joins TRBV19 to TRBJ1-5, with D possibly matching TRBD1 (5 bases). Germline-derived CDR1 and CDR2 are LNHDA and SQIVND (reference sequence). CDR3 size: 13 residues. V lost 4 bases to trimming and J lost 5 bases, with 9 bases between them. DNA of the CDR3: TGTGCCAGTAGTAATAGGGGTGATCAGCCCCAGCATTTT. This codes for CASSNRGDQPQHF.

This CDR3 reads CASSPSGQGFSNQPQHF. CDR3 in DNA: TGTGCCAGTAGTCCCTCAGGACAGGGGTTCAGCAATCAGCCCCAGCATTTT. The chain employs TRBV19 and TRBJ1-5; the match to TRBD1 covers 9 bases. V shed 5 bases, J shed 1 base, and the junction held 9 bases outside the gene matches. This CDR3 region has 17 residues. The germline gives CDR1 LNHDA, CDR2 SQIVND (reference sequence).

This clone has just a few counts. The chain has TRBV2 and TRBJ1-1; D gene ambiguous. This CDR3 comprises 14 residues. Germline V gene lookup returns CDR1 SNHLY and CDR2 FYNNEI. Trimming shortened V by 6 bases and J by 1 base, and 12 bases separated the two germline ends. As DNA, the CDR3 is TGTGCCAGCAGGGTGGAGGGAGGGAACACTGAAGCTTTCTTT. This gives the protein CASRVEGGNTEAFF.

Regarding this clone: One end of the junction is discordant with germline, which a read error may explain. The V gene is TRBV6-5, the J gene TRBJ1-3, with 7 bases that match TRBD1. Germline CDR1 is MNHEY and CDR2 is SVGAGI. The CDR3 loop spans 14 amino acids. CDR3 nucleotides: TGTGTCAGCAGTTCGACAGGGCCTGGAAACACCATATATTTT. This gives the protein CVSSSTGPGNTIYF.

The gene calls are TRBV7-2 and TRBJ1-5, with 8 bases lining up with TRBD1. CDR1 is SGHTA and CDR2 is FQGNSA in the germline V gene. There are 12 residues in the CDR3. The trim removed 5 bases at V and 11 bases at J, leaving 5 bases unmatched. In nucleotides, the CDR3 is TGTGCCAGCAGCGGACAGGGTGGGGCCCAGCATTTT. Translating it yields CASSGQGGAQHF. Looking up the rest from reference TRBV7-2 and TRBJ1-5 gives the full variable domain: GAGVSQSPSNKVTEKGKDVELRCDPISGHTALYWYRQSLGQGLEFLIYFQGNSAPDKSGLPSDRFSAERTGGSVSTLTIQRTQQEDSAVYLCASSGQGGAQHFGDGTRLSIL.

This clone showed up just a few times. V and J are TRBV19 and TRBJ1-1; D not resolved. V lost 3 bases to trimming and J lost 0 bases, with 14 bases between them. The germline CDR1 and CDR2 sequences are LNHDA and SQIVND (reference sequence). The CDR3 runs 16 residues. The CDR3 sequence is CASSIRGKGLNTEAFF. CDR3 DNA: TGTGCCAGTAGTATTCGGGGAAAAGGGCTGAACACTGAAGCTTTCTTT. Drawing the rest from reference TRBV19 and TRBJ1-1, the complete variable domain is DGGITQSPKYLFRKEGQNVTLSCEQNLNHDAMYWYRQDPGQGLRLIYYSQIVNDFQKGDIAEGYSVSREKKESFPLTVTSAQKNPTAFYLCASSIRGKGLNTEAFFGQGTRLTVV.